Below are 9 T cell receptor beta chains sequenced from a single sample in a study of shared clonotypes between healthy human individuals. Clones were read by immunoSEQ multiplex PCR, and TCRdb kept only the in-frame ones, dropping some. The sample lists millions of clones; 85% to 95% were seen once. Input material: naive CD4+ T cells sorted from blood. Subset indicated: CD45RA+ positively selected. These receptors were collected from a man younger than 30 in good health.

The rearrangement uses TRBV11-3 and TRBJ2-2; 8 bases agree with TRBD1. CDR1 SGHNT and CDR2 YENEEA come from the germline V gene. This CDR3 comprises 15 residues. The J segment lost 5 bases and the V segment lost 8 bases, leaving 10 bases of the junction unmatched. Here the CDR3 reads CASRTNRGVTGELFF. The CDR3 region has the DNA TGTGCCAGCCGGACCAACAGGGGGGTGACCGGGGAGCTGTTTTTT. The whole variable domain, remainder taken from reference TRBV11-3 and TRBJ2-2, is EAGVVQSPRYKIIEKKQPVAFWCNPISGHNTLYWYLQNLGQGPELLIRYENEEAVDDSQLPKDRFSAERLKGVDSTLKIQPAELGDSAVYLCASRTNRGVTGELFFGEGSRLTVL.

The gene calls are TRBV11-2 and TRBJ2-7; D is possibly TRBD1 (6 bases). V lost 4 bases and J 0 bases, leaving 25 bases between the germline ends. CDR3 size: 19 residues. Germline V gene lookup returns CDR1 SGHAT and CDR2 FQNNGV. The CDR3 sequence: CASSWDDPTGQLSSYEQYF. The CDR3 nucleotides are TGTGCCAGCAGCTGGGACGACCCAACCGGACAGCTGAGCTCCTACGAGCAGTACTTC.

The chain joins TRBV2 to TRBJ2-3; 8 bases match TRBD2. Germline V CDR1 and CDR2: SNHLY, FYNNEI. V trimming: 8 bases; J trimming: 6 bases; junction bases outside the gene matches: 13. The CDR3 extends over 15 amino acids. DNA for the CDR3: TGTGCCAGCGGGAGACGGGCGGGAGGTTCGGATACGCAGTATTTT. Protein product: CASGRRAGGSDTQYF.

The chain uses TRBV20-1 and TRBJ2-1, with D tentatively TRBD1 (5 bases). V dropped 4 bases and J dropped 9 bases, with 10 bases sitting between them. This CDR3 comprises 11 residues. Germline assignment: CDR1 DFQATT and CDR2 SNEGSKA (reference sequence). This CDR3 reads CSAIQGGEQFF. The CDR3 DNA reads TGCAGTGCTATCCAGGGTGGTGAGCAGTTCTTC.

The rearrangement joins TRBV6-5 to TRBJ2-1; no reliable D call. V was clipped by 1 base and J by 10 bases, with 11 bases between them. CDR3 length equals 13 residues. Germline values: CDR1 MNHEY, CDR2 SVGAGI. Here the CDR3 reads CASSYFKSREQFF. CDR3 in DNA: TGTGCCAGCAGTTACTTTAAAAGTCGGGAGCAGTTCTTC.

This clone came up a few times. One base away lies a much larger clone, so this may be a sequencing read error. V usage is TRBV30 and J usage is TRBJ2-6; possibly TRBD1 for D (5 bases). CDR3 length: 13 amino acids. The germline gives CDR1 GTSNPN, CDR2 SVGIG (reference sequence). CDR3 nucleotide sequence: TGTGCCTGGAGGAGCTCTGGGGCCAACGTCCTGGCTTTC. Translation: CAWRSSGANVLAF.

This clone was seen only once. This chain links TRBV4-1 with TRBJ2-5; 7 nucleotides align to TRBD2. Trimming at V came to 3 bases and at J to 0 bases, leaving 4 bases not matched to a gene. This CDR3 is 15 amino acids long. CDR1 is MGHRA and CDR2 is YSYEKL in the germline V gene. The CDR3 nucleotides are TGCGCCAGCAGCCAGGCTAGCGGATACCAAGAGACCCAGTACTTC. Translation gives CASSQASGYQETQYF.

The chain links TRBV6-5 to TRBJ1-1; unclear D gene. The CDR3 consists of 15 residues. V lost 0 bases and J lost 4, with 12 bases in between. Germline V CDR1 and CDR2: MNHEY, SVGAGI. This chain's CDR3 is CASSYSGLLSTEAFF. The CDR3 region has the DNA TGTGCCAGCAGTTACTCAGGACTCCTATCCACTGAAGCTTTCTTT.

The rearrangement links TRBV2 to TRBJ2-7, with 7 bases identical to TRBD2. The CDR3 length is 14 residues. V gave up 3 bases and J gave up 4 bases; unmatched junction bases: 6. The germline V gene encodes CDR1 SNHLY and CDR2 FYNNEI. CDR3 sequence (DNA): TGTGCCAGCAGTGATTTTGCGGGAGCGTACGAGCAGTACTTC. Translated: CASSDFAGAYEQYF.